This T cell receptor (beta chain) appears in the sequencing data of a study of T cell responses to AZD1222 COVID-19 vaccine. As regards this clone: Its target is unknown.

Study results and caveats: Repertoire sampling was restricted to post-peak T cell response timepoints. Donors were mostly white British, more females; clonal diversity possibly underestimated.

Germline V gene data show CDR1 as MNHEY and CDR2 as SVGAGI. Trimming took off 4 bases at V and 1 base at J, with 7 bases between the two ends. The CDR3 length is 13 residues. Clones were read by immunoSEQ multiplex PCR, and TCRdb kept only the in-frame ones, dropping some. This sample has some 180,000 clones, with 90% to 95% found just once. The chain joins TRBV6-5 to TRBJ1-1; D call uncertain. This TCR was sampled from an adult who received the MenACWY meningococcal vaccine as a control. The starting material was peripheral blood, obtained 28 days after the second dose of the MenACWY control vaccine. As DNA, the CDR3 is TGTGCCAGCAGTTCCAAAACGAACACTGAAGCTTTCTTT. It translates to CASSSKTNTEAFF.